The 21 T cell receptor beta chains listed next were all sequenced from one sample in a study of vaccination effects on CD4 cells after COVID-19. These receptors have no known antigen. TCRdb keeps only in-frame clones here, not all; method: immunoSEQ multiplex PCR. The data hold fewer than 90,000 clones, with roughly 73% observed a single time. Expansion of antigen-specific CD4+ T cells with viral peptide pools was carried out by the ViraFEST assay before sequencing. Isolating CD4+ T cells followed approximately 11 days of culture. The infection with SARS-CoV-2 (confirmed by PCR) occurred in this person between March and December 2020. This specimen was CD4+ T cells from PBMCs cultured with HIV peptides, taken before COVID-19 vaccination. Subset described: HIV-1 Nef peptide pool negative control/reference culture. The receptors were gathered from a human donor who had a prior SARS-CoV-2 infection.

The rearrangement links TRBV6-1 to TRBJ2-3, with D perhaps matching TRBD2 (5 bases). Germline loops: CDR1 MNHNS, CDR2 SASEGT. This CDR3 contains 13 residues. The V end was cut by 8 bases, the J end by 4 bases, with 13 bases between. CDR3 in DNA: TGTGCCAGCTCTTCTTGGGAGTCAGATACGCAGTATTTT. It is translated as CASSSWESDTQYF.

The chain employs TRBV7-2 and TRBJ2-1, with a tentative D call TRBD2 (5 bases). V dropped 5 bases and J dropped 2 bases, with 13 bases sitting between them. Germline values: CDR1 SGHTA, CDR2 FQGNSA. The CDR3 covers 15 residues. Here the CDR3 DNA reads TGTGCCAGCAGCCTCGACTATACCACCTACAATGAGCAGTTCTTC. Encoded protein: CASSLDYTTYNEQFF.

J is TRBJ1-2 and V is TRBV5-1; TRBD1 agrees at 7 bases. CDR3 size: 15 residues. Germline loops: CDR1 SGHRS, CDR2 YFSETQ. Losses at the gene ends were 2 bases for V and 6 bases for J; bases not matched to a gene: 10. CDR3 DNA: TGCGCCAGCAGCTTTCGGGACAGCGGGCAAGATGGCTACACCTTC. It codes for CASSFRDSGQDGYTF.

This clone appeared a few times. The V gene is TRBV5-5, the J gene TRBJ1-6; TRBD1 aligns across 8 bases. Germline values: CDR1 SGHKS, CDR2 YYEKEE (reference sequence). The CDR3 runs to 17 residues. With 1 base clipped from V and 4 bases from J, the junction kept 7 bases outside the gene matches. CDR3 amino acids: CASSLRETGVYNSPLHF. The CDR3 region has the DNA TGTGCCAGCAGCTTGAGGGAGACAGGGGTGTATAATTCACCCCTCCACTTT.

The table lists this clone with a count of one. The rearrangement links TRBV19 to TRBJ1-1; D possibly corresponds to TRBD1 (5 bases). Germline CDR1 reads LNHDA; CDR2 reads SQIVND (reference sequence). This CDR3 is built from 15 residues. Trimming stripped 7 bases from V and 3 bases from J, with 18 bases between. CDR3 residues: CASMGLRAGDTEAFF. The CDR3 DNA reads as TGTGCCAGTATGGGTCTCAGGGCTGGTGACACTGAAGCTTTCTTT.

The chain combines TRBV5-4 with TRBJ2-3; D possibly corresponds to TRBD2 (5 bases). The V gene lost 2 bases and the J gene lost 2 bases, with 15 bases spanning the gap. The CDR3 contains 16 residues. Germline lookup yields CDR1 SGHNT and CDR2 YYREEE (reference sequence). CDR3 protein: CASSLAVGIYTDTQYF. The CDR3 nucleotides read TGTGCCAGCAGCTTAGCGGTCGGGATATACACAGATACGCAGTATTTT.

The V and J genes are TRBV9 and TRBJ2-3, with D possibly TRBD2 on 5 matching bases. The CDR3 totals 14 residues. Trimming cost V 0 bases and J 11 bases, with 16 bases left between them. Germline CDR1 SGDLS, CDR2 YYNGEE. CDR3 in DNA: TGTGCCAGCAGCGTAGGGGGAGAAGCGGCGTGGCAGTATTTT. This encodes CASSVGGEAAWQYF.

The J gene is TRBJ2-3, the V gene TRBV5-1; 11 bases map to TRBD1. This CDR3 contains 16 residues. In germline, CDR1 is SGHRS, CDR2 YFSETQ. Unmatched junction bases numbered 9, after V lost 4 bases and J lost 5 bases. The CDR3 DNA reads TGCGCCAGCAGCCGGTTGGGGGACAGGGGGGGAGATACGCAGTATTTT. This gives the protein CASSRLGDRGGDTQYF. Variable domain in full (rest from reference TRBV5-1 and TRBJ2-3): KAGVTQTPRYLIKTRGQQVTLSCSPISGHRSVSWYQQTPGQGLQFLFEYFSETQRNKGNFPGRFSGRQFSNSRSEMNVSTLELGDSALYLCASSRLGDRGGDTQYFGPGTRLTVL.

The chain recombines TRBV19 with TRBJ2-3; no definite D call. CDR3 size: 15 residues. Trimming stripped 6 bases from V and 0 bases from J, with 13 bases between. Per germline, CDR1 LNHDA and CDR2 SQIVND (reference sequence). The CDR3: CASSKVQTSTDTQYF. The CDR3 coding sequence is TGTGCCAGTAGCAAGGTACAGACTAGCACAGATACGCAGTATTTT.

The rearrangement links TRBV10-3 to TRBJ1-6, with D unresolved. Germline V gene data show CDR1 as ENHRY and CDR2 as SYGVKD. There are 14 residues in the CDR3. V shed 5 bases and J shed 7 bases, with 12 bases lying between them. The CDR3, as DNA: TGTGCCATCAGTACCGGGAAAGAGAATTCACCCCTCCACTTT. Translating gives CAISTGKENSPLHF.

For the CDR3, the DNA is TGCAGTGCGACCGGGACCGAGAATGAAAAACTGTTTTTT. Translation: CSATGTENEKLFF. The genes are TRBV29-1 and TRBJ1-4, with D possibly being TRBD1 (5 bases). The CDR3 runs to 13 residues. Germline CDR1 is SQVTM and CDR2 is ANQGSEA.

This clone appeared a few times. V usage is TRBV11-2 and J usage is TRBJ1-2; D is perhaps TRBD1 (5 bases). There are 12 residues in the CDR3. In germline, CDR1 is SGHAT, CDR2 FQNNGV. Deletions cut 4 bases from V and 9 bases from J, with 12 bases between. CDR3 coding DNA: TGTGCCAGCAGCTCCCTCAGGGATCGCTACACCTTC. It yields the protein CASSSLRDRYTF.

The CDR3 region has the DNA TGTGCCAGCAGCTTAGCATTTCGGGAATCGTCTGGCTACACCTTC. Its protein is CASSLAFRESSGYTF. J is TRBJ1-2 and V is TRBV7-9; D gene ambiguous. The CDR3 runs to 15 residues. V shed 0 bases and J shed 7 bases, with 15 bases lying between them. The germline V gene encodes CDR1 SEHNR and CDR2 FQNEAQ (reference sequence).

This CDR3 reads CASSQDGLAGATADTQYF. CDR3 in DNA: TGCGCCAGCAGCCAAGATGGACTAGCGGGAGCTACAGCAGATACGCAGTATTTT. The rearrangement uses TRBV4-3 and TRBJ2-3, with TRBD2 matching 13 bases. Germline lookup yields CDR1 LGHNA and CDR2 YSLEER. V dropped 0 bases and J dropped 4; count of bases not matched to a gene: 7. The CDR3 loop spans 18 amino acids.

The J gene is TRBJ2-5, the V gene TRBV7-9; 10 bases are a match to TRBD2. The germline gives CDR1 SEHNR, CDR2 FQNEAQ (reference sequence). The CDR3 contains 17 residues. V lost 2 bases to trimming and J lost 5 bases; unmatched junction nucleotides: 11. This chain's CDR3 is CASSLLASGSGGETQYF. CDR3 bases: TGTGCCAGCAGCTTACTCGCTAGCGGGAGTGGTGGGGAGACCCAGTACTTC.

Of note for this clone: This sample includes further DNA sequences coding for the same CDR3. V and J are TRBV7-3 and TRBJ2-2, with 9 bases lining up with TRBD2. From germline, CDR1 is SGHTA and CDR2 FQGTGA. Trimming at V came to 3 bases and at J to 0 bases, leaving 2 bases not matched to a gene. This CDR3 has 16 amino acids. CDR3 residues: CASSLRGGANTGELFF. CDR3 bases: TGTGCCAGCAGCTTGCGGGGGGGAGCGAACACCGGGGAGCTGTTTTTT. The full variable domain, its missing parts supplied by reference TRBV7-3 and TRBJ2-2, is GAGVSQTPSNKVTEKGKYVELRCDPISGHTALYWYRQSLGQGPEFLIYFQGTGAADDSGLPNDRFFAVRPEGSVSTLKIQRTERGDSAVYLCASSLRGGANTGELFFGEGSRLTVL.

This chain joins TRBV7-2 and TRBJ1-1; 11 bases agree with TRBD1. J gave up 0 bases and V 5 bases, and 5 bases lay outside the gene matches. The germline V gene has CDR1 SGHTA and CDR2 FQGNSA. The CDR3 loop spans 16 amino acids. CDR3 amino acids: CASSEDRGRLNTEAFF. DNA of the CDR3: TGTGCCAGCAGCGAGGACAGGGGGCGCTTGAACACTGAAGCTTTCTTT.

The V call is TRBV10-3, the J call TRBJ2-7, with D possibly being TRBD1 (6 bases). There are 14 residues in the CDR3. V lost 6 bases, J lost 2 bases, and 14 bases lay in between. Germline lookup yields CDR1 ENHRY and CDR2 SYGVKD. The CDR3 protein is CAIRAGTRAYEQYF. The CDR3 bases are TGTGCCATCAGAGCCGGGACACGGGCCTACGAGCAGTACTTC.

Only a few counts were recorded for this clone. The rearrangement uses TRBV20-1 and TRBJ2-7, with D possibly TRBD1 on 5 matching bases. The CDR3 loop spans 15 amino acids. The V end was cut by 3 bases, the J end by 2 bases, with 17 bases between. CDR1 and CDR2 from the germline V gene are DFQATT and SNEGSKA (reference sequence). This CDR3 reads CSASLGHPTAYEQYF. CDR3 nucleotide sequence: TGCAGTGCTAGTCTCGGACATCCGACTGCCTACGAGCAGTACTTC.

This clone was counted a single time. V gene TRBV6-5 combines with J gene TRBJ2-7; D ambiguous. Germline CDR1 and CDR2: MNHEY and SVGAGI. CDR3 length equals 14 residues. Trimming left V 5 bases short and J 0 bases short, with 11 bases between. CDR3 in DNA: TGTGCCAGCAGTCCGCCTGATAGCTCCTACGAGCAGTACTTC. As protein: CASSPPDSSYEQYF.

DNA of the CDR3: TGTGCCAGCAGCTTAGTGGGTGCAACTAATGAAAAACTGTTTTTT. Its translation is CASSLVGATNEKLFF. This sequence joins TRBV7-2 and TRBJ1-4; D uncertain. The CDR3 is made up of 15 amino acids. The germline V gene has CDR1 SGHTA and CDR2 FQGNSA. The V and J ends lost 1 base and 0 bases respectively, with 6 bases between them. Full variable domain (missing parts from reference TRBV7-2 and TRBJ1-4): GAGVSQSPSNKVTEKGKDVELRCDPISGHTALYWYRQSLGQGLEFLIYFQGNSAPDKSGLPSDRFSAERTGGSVSTLTIQRTQQEDSAVYLCASSLVGATNEKLFFGSGTQLSVL.